Listed below are T cell receptor beta chains from one sample, sequenced in a study of blood T cell repertoires in COVID-19. TCRdb's table, derived via immunoSEQ multiplex PCR, lists solely in-frame clones and lacks some. The sample includes around 130,000 clones, about 85% of them seen just once. The sample taken for sequencing was peripheral blood. Source of these receptors: a man between 70 and 80 years old with acute or convalescent COVID-19. The CDR3 runs from the conserved cysteine through the conserved F or W. A D gene is named only where the DNA matches it firmly. Clone size is stated in some rows and not others, as once, few, many or a class when expanded.

CDR3 protein | CDR3 DNA | V gene | D gene | clone size | J gene
CASSIFGRGSTDTQYF | TGTGCCAGTAGTATTTTTGGCAGGGGGAGCACAGATACGCAGTATTTT | TRBV19 | TRBD1 | . | TRBJ2-3
CASSRTGISNEKLFF | TGTGCCAGCAGCCGGACAGGGATCTCTAATGAAAAACTGTTTTTT | TRBV5-4 | TRBD1 | . | TRBJ1-4
CASSAGTDYEQYF | TGCGCCAGCAGCGCAGGGACAGATTACGAGCAGTACTTC | TRBV5-1 | TRBD1 | . | TRBJ2-7
CASSMTGAREQYF | TGTGCCAGCAGTATGACAGGGGCGCGGGAGCAGTACTTC | TRBV12-3/TRBV12-4 | TRBD1 | many | TRBJ2-7
CASSVDSGGITDTQYF | TGTGCCAGCAGCGTAGATTCGGGGGGAATAACAGATACGCAGTATTTT | TRBV9 | TRBD2 | . | TRBJ2-3
CASSDSHNNYGYTF | TGCGCCAGCAGCGATTCGCACAATAACTATGGCTACACCTTC | TRBV5-1 | . | . | TRBJ1-2
CASSPIGMGGNSPLHF | TGTGCCAGCAGTCCCATCGGAATGGGAGGGAATTCACCCCTCCACTTT | TRBV6-2/TRBV6-3 | . | once | TRBJ1-6
CASRRGLRGYTF | TGTGCCAGCCGGCGGGGGCTAAGGGGCTACACCTTC | TRBV12-3/TRBV12-4 | . | . | TRBJ1-2
CASKGTGGTGELFF | TGTGCCAGCAAGGGGACAGGGGGCACCGGGGAGCTGTTTTTT | TRBV6-5 | TRBD1 | . | TRBJ2-2
CASSQDSAIFYGYTF | TGTGCCAGCAGCCAAGACAGTGCCATTTTCTATGGCTACACCTTC | TRBV4-2 | . | . | TRBJ1-2
CASSLGRPGTRGGTEAFF | TGTGCCAGCAGCTTAGGGCGCCCCGGGACAAGGGGCGGCACTGAAGCTTTCTTT | TRBV7-8 | . | . | TRBJ1-1
CASSRGTGGWRYNEQFF | TGTGCCAGCAGTCGGGGGACAGGGGGCTGGAGATACAATGAGCAGTTCTTC | TRBV28 | TRBD1 | few | TRBJ2-1
CASSERGSGNTIYF | TGTGCCAGCAGTGAACGGGGGAGTGGAAACACCATATATTTT | TRBV2 | . | . | TRBJ1-3
CASSLQETGELFF | TGCGCCAGCAGCTTGCAGGAAACCGGGGAGCTGTTTTTT | TRBV5-1 | . | few | TRBJ2-2
CASSLDPGRGLLYGYTF | TGTGCCAGCAGCTTGGACCCCGGCAGGGGGCTCCTCTATGGCTACACCTTC | TRBV5-6 | TRBD1 | . | TRBJ1-2
CATRALERWSPLHF | TGTGCCACCAGAGCGCTAGAAAGGTGGTCACCCCTCCACTTT | TRBV24-1 | . | . | TRBJ1-6
CASSFLAGVSTDTQYF | TGTGCCAGCAGTTTCCTAGCGGGGGTCTCCACAGATACGCAGTATTTT | TRBV2 | TRBD2 | . | TRBJ2-3
CASRSDSYYGYTF | TGTGCCAGCAGAAGCGACAGCTACTATGGCTACACCTTC | TRBV6-5 | . | . | TRBJ1-2
CASSPTMVGSGTQYF | TGTGCCAGCAGCCCAACAATGGTGGGCTCAGGTACGCAGTATTTT | TRBV6-5 | . | . | TRBJ2-3
CASSRTGSSGNTIYF | TGTGCCAGCAGCCGGACAGGTTCCTCTGGAAACACCATATATTTT | TRBV7-9 | TRBD1 | . | TRBJ1-3
CASKSSSRSNSLNEQFF | TGTGCCAGCAAGTCGAGTTCAAGATCAAACTCCCTCAATGAGCAGTTCTTC | TRBV7-8 | . | . | TRBJ2-1
CASSGRGTGEAGELFF | TGTGCCAGTAGTGGTCGGGGAACAGGGGAGGCTGGGGAGCTGTTTTTT | TRBV19 | . | . | TRBJ2-2
CASSLGLAGAQTQYF | TGTGCCAGCAGCCTCGGACTAGCGGGGGCCCAGACCCAGTACTTC | TRBV7-9 | TRBD2 | few | TRBJ2-5
CASSQPGTGYGYTF | TGCGCCAGCAGTCAACCCGGGACAGGCTATGGCTACACCTTC | TRBV4-1 | TRBD1 | once | TRBJ1-2
CASSLGDRGSPLHF | TGTGCCAGCAGTTTAGGGGACAGGGGTTCACCCCTCCACTTT | TRBV28 | TRBD1 | . | TRBJ1-6
CASSQWRGGRGTDTQYF | TGTGCCAGCAGCCAATGGCGGGGGGGCCGTGGCACAGATACGCAGTATTTT | TRBV3-1/TRBV3-2 | TRBD2 | . | TRBJ2-3
CASSLSGSRNTGELFF | TGCGCCAGCAGCTTGTCAGGGTCTCGCAACACCGGGGAGCTGTTTTTT | TRBV5-1 | . | . | TRBJ2-2
CASSQGAGQSYEQYF | TGCGCCAGCAGCCAAGGGGCGGGCCAGTCCTACGAGCAGTACTTC | TRBV4-1 | . | once | TRBJ2-7
CASRTERDSGELFF | TGTGCCAGCAGGACGGAGAGGGACAGCGGGGAGCTGTTTTTT | TRBV6-5 | TRBD1 | . | TRBJ2-2
CASSVGGNNNEQFF | TGTGCCAGCAGCGTCGGGGGGAACAACAATGAGCAGTTCTTC | TRBV9 | TRBD2 | . | TRBJ2-1
CASSRGTGGGIAEAFF | TGTGCCAGCAGCCGAGGGACAGGTGGGGGGATCGCTGAAGCTTTCTTT | TRBV4-2 | TRBD1 | once | TRBJ1-1
CASSIWGGTFKNQPQHF | TGTGCCAGTAGTATCTGGGGAGGGACTTTCAAAAATCAGCCCCAGCATTTT | TRBV19 | . | once | TRBJ1-5
CASSFGGSGNTIYF | TGCGCCAGCAGCTTCGGGGGCTCTGGAAACACCATATATTTT | TRBV5-1 | . | . | TRBJ1-3
CATSREGTGASPLHF | TGTGCCACCAGCAGAGAGGGGACAGGGGCTTCACCCCTCCACTTT | TRBV15 | TRBD1 | . | TRBJ1-6
CASRGVLGEQYF | TGTGCCAGCCGCGGGGTTCTAGGCGAGCAGTACTTC | TRBV6-5 | . | . | TRBJ2-7
CSVAQGAGNQPQHF | TGCAGCGTTGCGCAGGGGGCGGGAAATCAGCCCCAGCATTTT | TRBV29-1 | TRBD1 | once | TRBJ1-5
CASSLTENEKLFF | TGTGCCAGCAGCTTGACAGAGAATGAAAAACTGTTTTTT | TRBV12-3/TRBV12-4 | . | . | TRBJ1-4
CASSLAVGGSSGNTIYF | TGTGCCAGCAGCTTAGCGGTGGGGGGGAGCTCTGGAAACACCATATATTTT | TRBV7-2 | . | few | TRBJ1-3
CASSIGQGAVYEQYF | TGTGCCAGCAGCATAGGACAGGGGGCAGTGTACGAGCAGTACTTC | TRBV5-6 | TRBD1 | once | TRBJ2-7
CASSLIRQGSTEAFF | TGTGCCAGCAGCTTAATCAGACAGGGTAGCACTGAAGCTTTCTTT | TRBV9 | TRBD1 | . | TRBJ1-1
CASSLAGDEQYF | TGTGCCAGCAGTTTAGCAGGGGACGAGCAGTACTTC | TRBV12-3/TRBV12-4 | . | . | TRBJ2-7
CSVEKRGFKTQYF | TGCAGCGTTGAAAAGCGGGGGTTTAAGACCCAGTACTTC | TRBV29-1 | TRBD2 | few | TRBJ2-5
CASSLVTGLPHEQYF | TGTGCCAGCAGCTTGGTAACAGGGCTCCCACACGAGCAGTACTTC | TRBV5-5 | . | . | TRBJ2-7
CASSMGGHEKLFF | TGCGCCAGCAGTATGGGGGGGCATGAAAAACTGTTTTTT | TRBV5-1 | . | . | TRBJ1-4
CASSLRTGQAFF | TGTGCCAGCAGCCTCCGGACAGGGCAAGCTTTCTTT | TRBV7-8 | TRBD1 | . | TRBJ1-1
CASSTGQAYTGELFF | TGCGCCAGCAGCACCGGACAGGCTTACACCGGGGAGCTGTTTTTT | TRBV5-1 | TRBD1 | . | TRBJ2-2
CASSYPQMNTEAFF | TGTGCCAGCAGTTACCCCCAGATGAACACTGAAGCTTTCTTT | TRBV6-2/TRBV6-3 | . | . | TRBJ1-1
CASSAQVGYEQYF | TGTGCCAGCAGCGCCCAGGTGGGCTACGAGCAGTACTTC | TRBV2 | . | . | TRBJ2-7
CASSVERTAYNEQFF | TGTGCCAGCAGCGTAGAGAGGACAGCTTACAATGAGCAGTTCTTC | TRBV9 | . | . | TRBJ2-1
CASTGEAFF | TGTGCCAGTACAGGAGAAGCTTTCTTT | TRBV11-3 | . | . | TRBJ1-1
CSVEDRRYGYTF | TGCAGCGTTGAGGACAGGCGCTATGGCTACACCTTC | TRBV29-1 | TRBD1 | . | TRBJ1-2
CSVDGRSFLYNEQFF | TGCAGCGTTGATGGGCGCAGCTTCCTCTACAATGAGCAGTTCTTC | TRBV29-1 | . | few | TRBJ2-1
CASSPNTGQGVGAFF | TGTGCCAGCAGTCCAAATACGGGACAGGGGGTAGGCGCTTTCTTT | TRBV11-2 | TRBD1 | . | TRBJ1-1
CASSTSSELFF | TGTGCCAGCAGCACTAGCTCCGAGCTGTTTTTT | TRBV12-3/TRBV12-4 | . | . | TRBJ2-2
CASSPPNSPLHF | TGTGCCAGCTCCCCTCCTAATTCACCCCTCCACTTT | TRBV18 | . | . | TRBJ1-6
CASSLASAGGALYNEQFF | TGTGCCAGCAGCTTAGCGTCAGCCGGGGGGGCGCTCTACAATGAGCAGTTCTTC | TRBV7-8 | TRBD2 | . | TRBJ2-1
CASSLAGASDTQYF | TGTGCCAGCAGCTTAGCGGGGGCATCAGATACGCAGTATTTT | TRBV7-9 | . | . | TRBJ2-3
CASGERGSQETQYF | TGTGCCAGCGGCGAGCGGGGTTCTCAAGAGACCCAGTACTTC | TRBV6-5 | TRBD2 | . | TRBJ2-5
CASSKVGTPWEYF | TGTGCCAGCAGCAAAGTGGGCACACCCTGGGAGTACTTC | TRBV21-1 | . | once | TRBJ2-7
CASSALGLRGGIRDTQYF | TGCGCCAGCAGCGCCCTCGGTTTGCGGGGGGGGATTCGGGATACGCAGTATTTT | TRBV5-1 | TRBD2 | . | TRBJ2-3